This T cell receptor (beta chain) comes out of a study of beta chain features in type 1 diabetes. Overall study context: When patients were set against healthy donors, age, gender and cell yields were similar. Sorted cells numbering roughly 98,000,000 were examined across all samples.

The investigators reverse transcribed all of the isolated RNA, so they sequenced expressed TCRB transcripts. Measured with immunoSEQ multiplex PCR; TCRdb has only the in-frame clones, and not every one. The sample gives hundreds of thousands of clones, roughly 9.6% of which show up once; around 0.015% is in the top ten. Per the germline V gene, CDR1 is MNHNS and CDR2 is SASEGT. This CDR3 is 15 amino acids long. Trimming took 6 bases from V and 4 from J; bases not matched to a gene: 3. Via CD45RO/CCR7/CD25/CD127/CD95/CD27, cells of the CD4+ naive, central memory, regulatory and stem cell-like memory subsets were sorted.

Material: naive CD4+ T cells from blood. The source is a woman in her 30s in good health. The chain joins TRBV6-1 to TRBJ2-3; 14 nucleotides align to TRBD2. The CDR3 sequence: CASRGLAGGPDTQYF. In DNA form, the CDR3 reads TGTGCCAGCAGAGGACTAGCGGGAGGTCCAGATACGCAGTATTTT.